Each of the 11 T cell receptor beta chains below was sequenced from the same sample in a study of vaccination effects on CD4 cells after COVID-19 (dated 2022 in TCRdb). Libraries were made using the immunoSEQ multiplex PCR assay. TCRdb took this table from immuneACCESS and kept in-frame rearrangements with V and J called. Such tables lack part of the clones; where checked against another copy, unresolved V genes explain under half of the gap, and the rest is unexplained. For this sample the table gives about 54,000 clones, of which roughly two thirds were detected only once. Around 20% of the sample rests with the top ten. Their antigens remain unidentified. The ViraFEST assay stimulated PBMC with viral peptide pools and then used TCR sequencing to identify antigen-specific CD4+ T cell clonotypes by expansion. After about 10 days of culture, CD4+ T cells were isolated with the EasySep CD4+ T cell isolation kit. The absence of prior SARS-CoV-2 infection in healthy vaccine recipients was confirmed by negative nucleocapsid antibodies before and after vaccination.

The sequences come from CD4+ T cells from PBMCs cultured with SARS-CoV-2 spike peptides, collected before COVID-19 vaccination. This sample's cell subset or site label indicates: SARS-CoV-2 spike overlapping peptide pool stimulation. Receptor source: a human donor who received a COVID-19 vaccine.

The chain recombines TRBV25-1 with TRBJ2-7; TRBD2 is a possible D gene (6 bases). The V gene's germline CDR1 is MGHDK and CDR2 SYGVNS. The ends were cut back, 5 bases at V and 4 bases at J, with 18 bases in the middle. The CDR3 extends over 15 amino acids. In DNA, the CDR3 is TGTGCCAGCAGTCCACCGGGGAAGCGGGTATACGAGCAGTACTTC. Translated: CASSPPGKRVYEQYF.

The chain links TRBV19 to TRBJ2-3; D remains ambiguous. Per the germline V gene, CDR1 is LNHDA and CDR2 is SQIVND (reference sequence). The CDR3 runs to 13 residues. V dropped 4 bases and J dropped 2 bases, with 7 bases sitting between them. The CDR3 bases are TGTGCCAGTAGTAGGCCTCCCACAGATACGCAGTATTTT. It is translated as CASSRPPTDTQYF.

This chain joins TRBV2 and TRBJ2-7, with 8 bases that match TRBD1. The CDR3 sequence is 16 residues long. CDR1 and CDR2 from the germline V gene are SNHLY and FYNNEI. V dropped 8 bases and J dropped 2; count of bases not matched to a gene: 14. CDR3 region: CASSNLLGTGPYEQYF. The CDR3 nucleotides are TGTGCCAGCTCCAATCTGCTAGGGACAGGCCCCTACGAGCAGTACTTC.

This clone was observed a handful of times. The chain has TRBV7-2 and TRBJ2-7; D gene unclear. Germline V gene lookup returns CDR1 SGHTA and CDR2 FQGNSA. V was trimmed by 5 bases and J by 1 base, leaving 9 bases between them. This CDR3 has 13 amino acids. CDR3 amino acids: CASSVLGSYEQYF. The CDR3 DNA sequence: TGTGCCAGCAGCGTCCTAGGGTCCTACGAGCAGTACTTC.

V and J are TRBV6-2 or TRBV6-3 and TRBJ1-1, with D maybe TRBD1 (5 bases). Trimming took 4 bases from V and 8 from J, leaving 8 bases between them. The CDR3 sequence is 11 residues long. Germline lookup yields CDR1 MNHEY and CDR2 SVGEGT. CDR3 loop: CASSLKGEAFF. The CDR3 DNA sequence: TGTGCCAGCAGTTTAAAGGGGGAAGCTTTCTTT.

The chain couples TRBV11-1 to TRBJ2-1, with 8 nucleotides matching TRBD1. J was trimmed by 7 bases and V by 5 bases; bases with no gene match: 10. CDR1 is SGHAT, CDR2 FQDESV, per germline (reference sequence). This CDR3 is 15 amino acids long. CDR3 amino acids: CASSEQGAVVNEQFF. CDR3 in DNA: TGTGCCAGCAGCGAGCAGGGGGCAGTGGTAAATGAGCAGTTCTTC. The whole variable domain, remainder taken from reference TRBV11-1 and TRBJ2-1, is EAEVAQSPRYKITEKSQAVAFWCDPISGHATLYWYRQILGQGPELLVQFQDESVVDDSQLPKDRFSAERLKGVDSTLKIQPAELGDSAMYLCASSEQGAVVNEQFFGPGTRLTVL.

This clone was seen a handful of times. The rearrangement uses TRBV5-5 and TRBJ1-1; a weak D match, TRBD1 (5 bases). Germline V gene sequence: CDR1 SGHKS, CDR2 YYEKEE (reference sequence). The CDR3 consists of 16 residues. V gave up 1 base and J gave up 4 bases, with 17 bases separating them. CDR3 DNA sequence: TGTGCCAGCAGCTTGTTGGTCGGACAAGGACGCACTGAAGCTTTCTTT. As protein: CASSLLVGQGRTEAFF. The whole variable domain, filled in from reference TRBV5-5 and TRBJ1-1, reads DAGVTQSPTHLIKTRGQQVTLRCSPISGHKSVSWYQQVLGQGPQFIFQYYEKEERGRGNFPDRFSARQFPNYSSELNVNALLLGDSALYLCASSLLVGQGRTEAFFGQGTRLTVV.

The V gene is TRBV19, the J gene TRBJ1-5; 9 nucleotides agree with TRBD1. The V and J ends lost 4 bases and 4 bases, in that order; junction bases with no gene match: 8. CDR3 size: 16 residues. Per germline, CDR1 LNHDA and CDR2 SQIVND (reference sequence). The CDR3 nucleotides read TGTGCCAGTAGTAGATTGGACAGGGGATTTAATCAGCCCCAGCATTTT. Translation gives CASSRLDRGFNQPQHF.

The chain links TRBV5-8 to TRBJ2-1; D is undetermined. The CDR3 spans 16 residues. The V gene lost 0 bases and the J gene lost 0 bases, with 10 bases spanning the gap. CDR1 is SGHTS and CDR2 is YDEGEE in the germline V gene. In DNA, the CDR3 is TGTGCCAGCAGCTTGGATTTGGGAAGCTCCTACAATGAGCAGTTCTTC. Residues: CASSLDLGSSYNEQFF.

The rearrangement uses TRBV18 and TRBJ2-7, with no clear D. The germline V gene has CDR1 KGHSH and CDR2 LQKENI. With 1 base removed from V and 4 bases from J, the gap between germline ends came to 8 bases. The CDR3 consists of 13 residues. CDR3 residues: CASSPHPSYEQYF. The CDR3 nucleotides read TGTGCCAGCTCACCACACCCTTCATACGAGCAGTACTTC.

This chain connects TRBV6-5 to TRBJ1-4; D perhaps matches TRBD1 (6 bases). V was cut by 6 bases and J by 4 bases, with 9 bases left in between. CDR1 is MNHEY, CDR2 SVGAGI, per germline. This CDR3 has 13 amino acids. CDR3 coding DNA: TGTGCCAGCAGAGGACAGCTTAATGAAAAACTGTTTTTT. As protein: CASRGQLNEKLFF.